Each of the 24 T cell receptor beta chains below was sequenced from the same sample in a study of cytomegalovirus exposure and HLA in healthy donors (dated by TCRdb to about 2017). Receptor libraries were prepared by the immunoSEQ multiplex PCR assay. For the multiplex PCR, a mixture combining 60 forward primers for TCR Vbeta segments and 13 reverse primers for TCR Jbeta segments was used. TCRdb retrieved this table from immuneACCESS and kept in-frame rearrangements only. Not all clones are present; in checked studies, unresolved V genes account for under half, and no reason is known for the remainder. This sample comprises about 170,000 clones, approximately 59% of them detected only once. Jointly, the top ten make up about 3.2% of the sample. The sample taken for sequencing was PBMCs. Every receptor here comes from a man in his forties or fifties in good health and CMV-seronegative.

The J gene is TRBJ1-2, the V gene TRBV28; perhaps TRBD1 as D (5 bases). Germline V lookup: CDR1 MDHEN, CDR2 SYDVKM. V lost 3 bases and J 1 base, leaving 15 bases between the germline ends. The CDR3 extends over 16 amino acids. The CDR3: CASSLVGGEINYGYTF. The CDR3 DNA reads as TGTGCCAGCAGTTTGGTCGGGGGTGAGATTAACTATGGCTACACCTTC.

The rearrangement uses TRBV18 and TRBJ2-7, with 8 positions matching TRBD2. There are 15 residues in the CDR3. V was clipped by 3 bases and J by 6 bases; unmatched bases: 10. Germline V gene data show CDR1 as KGHSH and CDR2 as LQKENI. The CDR3: CASSPTGTSLSEQYF. In nucleotides, the CDR3 is TGTGCCAGCTCACCCACCGGGACTAGTCTGTCCGAGCAGTACTTC.

The chain is built from TRBV6-5 and TRBJ1-2; D is uncertain. Trimming left V 5 bases short and J 3 bases short, with 7 bases between. CDR3 size: 12 residues. Germline V gene sequence: CDR1 MNHEY, CDR2 SVGAGI. The CDR3 region is CASSEAHYGYTF. The CDR3 nucleotides read TGTGCCAGCAGTGAAGCGCACTATGGCTACACCTTC.

The chain carries TRBV4-1 and TRBJ2-7; D is unresolved. Germline V gives CDR1 MGHRA, CDR2 YSYEKL. CDR3 size: 14 residues. The V gene lost 0 bases and the J gene lost 2 bases, with 8 bases spanning the gap. CDR3 nucleotides: TGCGCCAGCAGCCAAGATAGCAGCCCCTACGAGCAGTACTTC. Translated: CASSQDSSPYEQYF.

The chain links TRBV7-2 to TRBJ2-7; the match to TRBD1 covers 7 bases. CDR1 is SGHTA, CDR2 FQGNSA, per germline. This CDR3 contains 18 residues. Trimming cost V 2 bases and J 1 base; bases outside gene matches: 14. CDR3 in amino acids: CASSLSLAGTVFSYEQYF. The CDR3 bases are TGTGCCAGCAGCTTATCTTTAGCCGGGACAGTATTTTCCTACGAGCAGTACTTC.

This clone was observed a few times. The CDR3 protein is CASSQTANEQFF. The CDR3 DNA reads TGTGCCAGCAGCCAAACAGCCAATGAGCAGTTCTTC. The J gene is TRBJ2-1, the V gene TRBV5-4; D gene ambiguous. This CDR3 contains 12 residues. The ends were cut back, 4 bases at V and 6 bases at J, with 8 bases in the middle. Germline-derived CDR1 and CDR2 are SGHNT and YYREEE (reference sequence).

The table lists this clone with a few counts. Germline is not matched at one junction end, which may reflect a read error. V gene TRBV28 combines with J gene TRBJ1-4, with D tentatively TRBD1 (6 bases). From germline, CDR1 is MDHEN and CDR2 SYDVKM. CDR3 length equals 13 residues. The CDR3 reads CASSSLFGDNWLF. The CDR3, as DNA: TGTGCCAGCAGTTCTCTCTTTGGGGACAATTGGCTTTTT.

The rearrangement uses TRBV9 and TRBJ2-1; 8 bases are shared with TRBD2. V lost 10 bases to trimming and J lost 12 bases; unmatched junction nucleotides: 18. Germline-derived CDR1 and CDR2 are SGDLS and YYNGEE. This CDR3 contains 14 residues. CDR3 residues: CASGPQSGRRGQFF. CDR3 DNA sequence: TGTGCCTCGGGCCCCCAAAGCGGGAGACGTGGGCAGTTCTTC.

The chain combines TRBV18 with TRBJ2-7, with 8 bases fitting TRBD1. CDR1 KGHSH and CDR2 LQKENI come from the germline V gene. The CDR3 is made up of 14 amino acids. The junction had 5 bases not matched to a gene; V was cut back by 2 bases and J by 5 bases. CDR3 residues: CASSPETGVDEQYF. The CDR3 DNA follows: TGTGCCAGCTCACCAGAGACAGGGGTAGACGAGCAGTACTTC.

V is TRBV30 and J is TRBJ1-5; TRBD1 matches 7 bases. V lost 2 bases and J lost 2; bases outside the gene matches: 15. Germline assignment: CDR1 GTSNPN and CDR2 SVGIG (reference sequence). This CDR3 comprises 18 residues. CDR3 protein: CAWSPQRDSSYRNQPQHF. CDR3 in DNA: TGTGCCTGGAGTCCGCAGAGGGACAGTTCTTATCGCAATCAGCCCCAGCATTTT.

The genes are TRBV4-1 and TRBJ2-5, with D possibly TRBD1 on 5 matching bases. The CDR3 length is 15 residues. Germline values: CDR1 MGHRA, CDR2 YSYEKL. V lost 1 base to trimming and J lost 8 bases, with 17 bases between them. The CDR3 DNA follows: TGCGCCAGCAGCCAAGGCCAGGGTCCGTTGGATACCCAGTACTTC. Amino acids: CASSQGQGPLDTQYF.

The J gene is TRBJ2-2, the V gene TRBV7-9; the match to TRBD2 covers 8 bases. Germline CDR1 and CDR2: SEHNR and FQNEAQ (reference sequence). This CDR3 spans 17 amino acids. V lost 1 base and J lost 3; bases outside the gene matches: 7. In nucleotides, the CDR3 is TGTGCCAGCAGCTTAGGAAGGGAGCGGGAGCACACCGGGGAGCTGTTTTTT. Amino acids: CASSLGREREHTGELFF.

V and J are TRBV21-1 and TRBJ1-2; no DNA check was done on the table's D call, TRBD1. TRBV21-1 constitutes a pseudogene. This CDR3 is 14 amino acids long. The CDR3 DNA follows: TGTGCCCCTGGGGGCAGGGGACAAAACTATGGCTACACCTTC. Translating gives CAPGGRGQNYGYTF.

The chain combines TRBV4-1 with TRBJ2-3, with TRBD2 identical over 7 bases. The CDR3 totals 16 residues. Germline CDR1 is MGHRA and CDR2 is YSYEKL. V gave up 2 bases and J gave up 2 bases; unmatched junction bases: 7. The chain's CDR3 is CASSQTGGSHTDTQYF. The CDR3 bases are TGCGCCAGCAGCCAAACCGGGGGGTCCCACACAGATACGCAGTATTTT.

This clone was seen only a few times. This chain links TRBV7-9 with TRBJ2-5; a weak D match, TRBD2 (6 bases). The germline gives CDR1 SEHNR, CDR2 FQNEAQ (reference sequence). The CDR3 has 15 residues. V lost 5 bases to trimming and J lost 4 bases, with 17 bases between them. CDR3 residues: CASSQGLQSGETQYF. The CDR3 region has the DNA TGTGCCAGCAGCCAGGGACTCCAGTCGGGAGAGACCCAGTACTTC.

The chain combines TRBV18 with TRBJ2-4; no clear D gene. The V gene's germline CDR1 is KGHSH and CDR2 LQKENI. The V end lost 6 bases, the J end lost 0 bases, and 9 bases lay between the germline ends. CDR3 length: 14 residues. The CDR3 region is CASSPELAKNIQYF. The CDR3 coding sequence is TGTGCCAGCTCCCCTGAGCTAGCCAAAAACATTCAGTACTTC. Drawing the rest from reference TRBV18 and TRBJ2-4, the complete variable domain is NAGVMQNPRHLVRRRGQEARLRCSPMKGHSHVYWYRQLPEEGLKFMVYLQKENIIDESGMPKERFSAEFPKEGPSILRIQQVVRGDSAAYFCASSPELAKNIQYFGAGTRLSVL.

The V call is TRBV29-1, the J call TRBJ2-7; D uncertain. Germline values: CDR1 SQVTM, CDR2 ANQGSEA. This CDR3 comprises 12 residues. V gave up 0 bases and J gave up 3 bases, with 6 bases separating them. The CDR3: CSVEEPRYEQYF. For the CDR3, the DNA is TGCAGCGTTGAAGAGCCGCGCTACGAGCAGTACTTC.

This CDR3 is CASSLGQGSSGQETQYF. CDR3 coding DNA: TGTGCCAGCAGCTTAGGACAGGGATCGAGTGGGCAAGAGACCCAGTACTTC. The chain carries TRBV7-2 and TRBJ2-5; 7 bases map to TRBD1. CDR1 is SGHTA, CDR2 FQGNSA, per germline. The CDR3 runs 17 residues. J gave up 2 bases and V 1 base, and 10 bases lay outside the gene matches.

This clone was seen more than once but under ten times. J is TRBJ2-4 and V is TRBV6-5, with a possible D match to TRBD2 (6 bases). Germline V gene data show CDR1 as MNHEY and CDR2 as SVGAGI. Trimming pared 0 bases from V and 3 bases from J, leaving 9 bases between. This CDR3 contains 15 residues. CDR3 coding DNA: TGTGCCAGCAGTTACTCAGGGACTTTCAAAAACATTCAGTACTTC. Translated, it gives CASSYSGTFKNIQYF.

This clone was seen only a few times. The rearrangement uses TRBV6-5 and TRBJ1-3, with TRBD1 matching over 12 bases. J lost 4 bases, V lost 6 bases, and 4 bases had no gene match. Germline CDR1 reads MNHEY; CDR2 reads SVGAGI. This CDR3 is 15 amino acids long. The CDR3 DNA sequence: TGTGCCAGCAGGGGACAGGGGGCGTCCGGAAACACCATATATTTT. Translated: CASRGQGASGNTIYF.

This clone was counted between two and nine times. The sample contains more than one DNA sequence encoding this CDR3. The chain couples TRBV18 to TRBJ1-2, with 9 nucleotides matching TRBD1. The CDR3 length is 14 residues. The germline V gene encodes CDR1 KGHSH and CDR2 LQKENI. V was clipped by 0 bases and J by 5 bases; unmatched bases: 1. CDR3 bases: TGTGCCAGCTCACCACCGGGACAGGGTTATGGCTACACCTTC. Translation: CASSPPGQGYGYTF.

V is TRBV7-2 and J is TRBJ2-3; 8 bases fit TRBD2. Looked up from germline, CDR1 is SGHTA and CDR2 is FQGNSA. Unmatched junction bases numbered 13, after V lost 6 bases and J lost 5 bases. The CDR3 is made up of 16 amino acids. The CDR3 spells CASRRQAGGVVDTQYF. The CDR3 DNA reads TGTGCCAGCAGGAGACAGGCGGGGGGCGTCGTAGATACGCAGTATTTT.

The sample holds a few counts of this clone. This sequence joins TRBV27 and TRBJ2-5; TRBD1 is a possible D gene (5 bases). The germline V gene encodes CDR1 MNHEY and CDR2 SMNVEV (reference sequence). The CDR3 spans 13 residues. V was cut by 7 bases and J by 2 bases, with 11 bases left in between. CDR3 bases: TGTGCCAGCAAGCAGGGCCGACAAGAGACCCAGTACTTC. This codes for CASKQGRQETQYF.

The chain links TRBV4-1 to TRBJ2-3, with 7 positions matching TRBD2. V trimming: 1 base; J trimming: 4 bases; junction bases outside the gene matches: 5. CDR1 and CDR2 from the germline V gene are MGHRA and YSYEKL. The CDR3 spans 15 residues. The CDR3 loop is CASSQGGGWADTQYF. The CDR3 DNA follows: TGCGCCAGCAGCCAAGGGGGGGGGTGGGCAGATACGCAGTATTTT.